These T cell receptor beta chains were read from a single sample in a study of CD8 T cells in ankylosing spondylitis. In TCRdb, the 5' RACE reads were re-called with MiXCR into one record per CDR3 protein. Among around 490,000 distinct CDR3 sequences listed, roughly 5.3% were seen once. What was sequenced was blood, either unsorted or a sorted T cell fraction (not recorded which). These receptors were collected from a male donor with ankylosing spondylitis. Each CDR3 is given with its conserved first and last residue.

CDR3aa	v_gene	j_gene
CASSQDSLAGRGNEQFF	TRBV4-3	TRBJ2-1
CASSFRVQETQYF	TRBV5-1	TRBJ2-5
CSPTKVGTNGETQYF	TRBV20-1	TRBJ2-5
CASSPHQRFSSGANVLTF	TRBV7-8	TRBJ2-6
CAIKNSGVGYEQYF	TRBV10-3	TRBJ2-7
CSARVGVLNTEAFF	TRBV20-1	TRBJ1-1
CASSLALAEKLFF	TRBV7-8	TRBJ1-4
CASSPGRGINNEQFF	TRBV13	TRBJ2-1
CSAILAGAISGTDTQYF	TRBV20-1	TRBJ2-3
CASRRTDNEQFF	TRBV12-3/TRBV12-4	TRBJ2-1
CASSFTPGTPGETQYF	TRBV4-2	TRBJ2-5
CSARQGNTEAFF	TRBV20-1	TRBJ1-1
CASSLIRGNSYEQYF	TRBV7-6	TRBJ2-7
CSAGLTSGRMNDEQFF	TRBV20-1	TRBJ2-1
CASSFSSGSTVYEQFF	TRBV7-9	TRBJ2-1
CATRSSGQTNTGELFF	TRBV24-1	TRBJ2-2
CASSFRGPGANVLTF	TRBV5-1	TRBJ2-6
CASSLLGNQPQHF	TRBV28	TRBJ1-5
CATSRDPGVDSPLHF	TRBV15	TRBJ1-6
CASSSTGAQETQYF	TRBV5-4	TRBJ2-5
CASSASRVFGQFF	TRBV28	TRBJ2-1
CASGGSSYEQYF	TRBV9	TRBJ2-7
CASSPGVDQPQHF	TRBV18	TRBJ1-5
CASSIRTGDQPQHF	TRBV19	TRBJ1-5
CASTTTRDSSYEQYF	TRBV7-2	TRBJ2-7
CASSLARTVYSPLHF	TRBV7-9	TRBJ1-6
CASSSGAAAKNIQYF	TRBV7-9	TRBJ2-4
CASSLASRLAGAYEQYF	TRBV7-2	TRBJ2-7
CASRPTTGNYGYTF	TRBV6-1	TRBJ1-2
CSFSGFTDTQYF	TRBV20-1	TRBJ2-3
CASIRQGNYGYTF	TRBV6-2/TRBV6-3	TRBJ1-2
CASTLIQGRTDTQYF	TRBV5-1	TRBJ2-3
CSAWGRRYQPQHF	TRBV20-1	TRBJ1-5
CASSWGRLTGELFF	TRBV27	TRBJ2-2
CAWSSGSFYNEQFF	TRBV30	TRBJ2-1
CSSSGFYGYTF	TRBV29-1	TRBJ1-2
CASSLLQPGTGTDTQYF	TRBV3-1	TRBJ2-3
CASSQDLRGPGELFF	TRBV4-1	TRBJ2-2
CASSWGGGKPEAFF	TRBV27	TRBJ1-1
CSAADRVGGYTF	TRBV20-1	TRBJ1-2
CASSQDHGRKQYF	TRBV4-3	TRBJ2-7
CASSQFTRTPGEQFF	TRBV4-1	TRBJ2-1
CASSQGAGAVGNEQFF	TRBV4-1	TRBJ2-1
CASTQGWAGEQFF	TRBV6-1	TRBJ2-1
CASSLVGWGSGANVLTF	TRBV7-8	TRBJ2-6